These 2 T cell receptor beta chains originate from one sample sequenced in a study of cytomegalovirus exposure and HLA in healthy donors. The study ran its PCR with 60 Vbeta and 13 Jbeta primers. TCRdb's copy holds only in-frame clones and misses some; the assay was immunoSEQ multiplex PCR. The sample consists of approximately 190,000 clones, 75% to 80% of them appearing once. Sequences were obtained from PBMCs. The receptors originated from a woman aged 25 to 39 in good health and CMV-seropositive.

The chain employs TRBV10-3 and TRBJ2-7; D is possibly TRBD2 (5 bases). In germline, CDR1 is ENHRY, CDR2 SYGVKD. This CDR3 is built from 13 residues. Trimming left V 2 bases short and J 4 bases short, with 9 bases between. CDR3 DNA sequence: TGTGCCATCAGTGAGCGGGAAAGATACGAGCAGTACTTC. This sequence encodes CAISERERYEQYF.

Here the CDR3 reads CASSPPTGNYGYTF. The DNA of the CDR3 is TGTGCCAGCAGCCCCCCGACAGGGAACTATGGCTACACCTTC. V is TRBV7-2 and J is TRBJ1-2; TRBD1 matches at 7 bases. Trimming at V came to 5 bases and at J to 2 bases, leaving 5 bases not matched to a gene. The length of the CDR3 is 14 residues. The germline CDR1 and CDR2 sequences are SGHTA and FQGNSA.